What follows are 10 T cell receptor beta chains derived from one specimen sequenced in a study of T cells after posttransplantation cyclophosphamide. Method: immunoSEQ multiplex PCR; TCRdb's copy keeps in-frame clones and lacks some. Of 20,000 to 25,000 clones listed, around 73% are singletons. The sample was memory CD4+ T cells sorted from PBMCs. These TCRs come from a woman aged 55-69 years in good health, CMV-negative, and a related stem cell transplant donor.

This clone was observed a handful of times. The chain links TRBV7-9 to TRBJ1-1, with 7 bases identical to TRBD1. V shed 4 bases and J 7 bases; nucleotides not matched to a gene: 3. The CDR3 contains 12 residues. Looked up from germline, CDR1 is SEHNR and CDR2 is FQNEAQ (reference sequence). The chain's CDR3 is CASSSTGREAFF. In DNA form, the CDR3 reads TGTGCCAGCAGCTCGACAGGGCGTGAAGCTTTCTTT.

The chain is built from TRBV6-1 and TRBJ1-5; D ambiguous. Germline V gene lookup returns CDR1 MNHNS and CDR2 SASEGT. V was trimmed by 5 bases and J by 1 base, leaving 12 bases between them. This CDR3 is built from 15 residues. DNA for the CDR3: TGTGCCAGCAGTCCGTCGACAAACAGCAATCAGCCCCAGCATTTT. It encodes CASSPSTNSNQPQHF.

The genes are TRBV9 and TRBJ2-7, with 10 nucleotides matching TRBD1. Per the germline V gene, CDR1 is SGDLS and CDR2 is YYNGEE. This CDR3 is built from 12 residues. After removal of 8 bases from V and 4 bases from J, the junction contained 3 bases not matched to a gene. DNA of the CDR3: TGTGCCAGTGGACAGGGGGGGTACGAGCAGTACTTC. Protein: CASGQGGYEQYF.

The V gene is TRBV7-9, the J gene TRBJ1-2; perhaps TRBD1 as D (5 bases). Germline V gives CDR1 SEHNR, CDR2 FQNEAQ (reference sequence). The CDR3 spans 14 residues. V lost 1 base and J 4 bases, leaving 10 bases between the germline ends. As DNA, the CDR3 is TGTGCCAGCAGCTTAGGGGGCAGCCTCTATGGCTACACCTTC. Translating it yields CASSLGGSLYGYTF.

The chain uses TRBV9 and TRBJ1-6; D gene ambiguous. Germline V gene sequence: CDR1 SGDLS, CDR2 YYNGEE. CDR3 length equals 15 residues. V lost 3 bases and J lost 4, with 11 bases in between. The CDR3 region is CASSAQSGYNSPLHF. The CDR3 DNA reads TGTGCCAGCAGCGCCCAGTCGGGATATAATTCACCCCTCCACTTT.

This sequence joins TRBV7-3 and TRBJ2-1, with TRBD2 identical over 9 bases. Germline CDR1 is SGHTA and CDR2 is FQGTGA. The CDR3 has 15 amino acids. After removal of 6 bases from V and 2 bases from J, the junction contained 5 bases not matched to a gene. The CDR3 sequence: CASSLAGVPYNEQFF. CDR3 sequence (DNA): TGTGCCAGCAGTTTAGCGGGAGTGCCCTACAATGAGCAGTTCTTC.

The chain combines TRBV4-1 with TRBJ1-1; possibly TRBD1 for D (5 bases). Germline-derived CDR1 and CDR2 are MGHRA and YSYEKL. The CDR3 contains 13 residues. Trimming cost V 4 bases and J 4 bases, with 10 bases left between them. The CDR3 protein is CASSRGASTEAFF. The DNA of the CDR3 is TGCGCCAGCAGCCGGGGCGCGAGCACTGAAGCTTTCTTT.

The V and J genes are TRBV28 and TRBJ2-7, with TRBD2 matching 10 bases. Per germline, CDR1 MDHEN and CDR2 SYDVKM. J gave up 3 bases and V 2 bases, and 4 bases lay outside the gene matches. The CDR3 runs 15 residues. The CDR3 sequence is CASSLQASGSYEQYF. The CDR3 nucleotides read TGTGCCAGCAGTTTACAGGCTAGCGGGAGCTACGAGCAGTACTTC.

This rearrangement joins TRBV5-1 to TRBJ1-2; D gene ambiguous. Trimming removed 2 bases at V and 1 base at J, with 9 bases between. CDR1 and CDR2 from the germline V gene are SGHRS and YFSETQ. The CDR3 runs to 14 residues. The DNA for the CDR3 is TGCGCCAGCAGCTTATTGCAGATTAACTATGGCTACACCTTC. This codes for CASSLLQINYGYTF.

The V and J genes are TRBV9 and TRBJ1-6, with 8 positions matching TRBD1. With 4 bases clipped from V and 10 bases from J, the junction kept 10 bases outside the gene matches. CDR3 length: 15 amino acids. Germline-derived CDR1 and CDR2 are SGDLS and YYNGEE. CDR3 region: CASSPRPGTGSPLHF. As DNA, the CDR3 is TGTGCCAGCAGCCCCAGGCCGGGGACAGGCTCACCCCTCCACTTT.